This T cell receptor (beta chain) was profiled in a study of T cells after yellow fever vaccination. Per germline, CDR1 SGHNT and CDR2 YYREEE (reference sequence). V lost 2 bases to trimming and J lost 3 bases; unmatched junction nucleotides: 7. The CDR3 contains 15 residues. The sample holds many counts of this clonotype. The antigen remains undetermined. Overall study findings and caveats: Booster sampling recovered most clones from primary vaccination (nearly 98% CD4, around 90% CD8).

5'RACE template switching added a universal primer site and UMIs to TCR cDNA. TCRdb reprocessed the 5' RACE reads with MiXCR, giving one entry per CDR3 protein. Of 240,000 or so distinct CDR3 sequences listed, about 7% are singletons. This rearrangement joins TRBV5-4 to TRBJ2-7; 8 positions match TRBD1. Source: CD4+ T cells sorted from PBMCs, taken 15 days after the yellow fever booster vaccination. The TCR comes from a man aged 25 to 45 who received the YFV17D yellow fever vaccine. This CDR3 is CASSLTTGGNYEQYF. CDR3 coding DNA: TGTGCCAGCAGCTTAACAACAGGGGGTAACTACGAGCAGTACTTC.